The TCR beta chain described here comes from a study of T cells in Graves' hyperthyroidism and ophthalmopathy. There were TCR beta CDR3 regions amplified from RNA transcripts. Using the HTBI primer set, a first-round RT-PCR was run on the TCR CDR3. TCRdb ran MiXCR on the multiplex PCR reads and lists one entry per CDR3 protein. The sample lists about 680,000 distinct CDR3 sequences, around 40% seen once, with roughly 30% in the top ten. Points from the study as a whole: Most clonotypes expanded in the thyroid (above 0.001) were also present in blood.

The study excluded patients with uncontrolled infection, other autoimmune disease, pregnancy or lactation. Diagnosis relied on clinical symptoms, serum thyroxine and TRAb, thyroid ultrasound and orbital computed tomography. PBMCs were collected from an approximately 9 ml volume of fresh peripheral blood. This clonotype was observed a few times. Its antigen is undetermined. Sequencing input: blood. This clonotype originated in a woman aged 40 to 49 with Graves' hyperthyroidism.

This CDR3 reads CASSWTGQPYNSPLHF. CDR3 DNA: TGTGCCAGCAGTTGGACAGGACAGCCGTATAATTCACCCCTCCACTTT. The chain joins TRBV7-9 to TRBJ1-6; the match to TRBD1 covers 7 bases. Germline CDR1 is SEHNR and CDR2 is FQNEAQ (reference sequence). This CDR3 contains 16 residues. Trimming removed 6 bases from V and 4 bases from J; junction bases left unmatched: 9.